What follows describes a single T cell receptor beta chain. The antigen is unknown. Method: immunoSEQ multiplex PCR; TCRdb's copy keeps in-frame clones and lacks some. The data show under 850,000 clones, with around 93% seen just once and approximately 25% held by the top ten. This entry is derived from a study of shared clonotypes between healthy human individuals. On the study more broadly: CD4 naive and CD4 memory each took three plates per donor, while CD8 naive took two and CD8 memory one.

Looked up from germline, CDR1 is SGHVS and CDR2 is FNYEAQ. The junction had 8 bases not matched to a gene; V was cut back by 1 base and J by 4 bases. This CDR3 region has 16 residues. Points from the study as a whole: A generally larger estimated richness was seen in naive subsets than in memory subsets.

CD45RO-negative, CCR7-selected cells formed the naive CD8 fraction, which excluded terminally differentiated effector memory CD45RA+ cells. The chain carries TRBV7-6 and TRBJ2-3, with TRBD2 matching 7 bases. Sequences were obtained from naive CD8+ T cells sorted from blood. This clonotype originated in a young man in good health. CDR3 in DNA: TGTGCCAGCAGCTTAGGTTTCGGCGGGAGCTCAGATACGCAGTATTTT. Protein sequence: CASSLGFGGSSDTQYF.